These 11 T cell receptor beta chains originate from one sample sequenced in a study of T cells after yellow fever vaccination. Each CDR3 protein is one row after TCRdb ran MiXCR on the 5' RACE reads. The table shows approximately 580,000 distinct CDR3 sequences, with 17% occurring only once. Sample: PBMCs, taken around 5 days after the first yellow fever vaccination. Receptor source: a young man who received the YFV17D yellow fever vaccine.

A few counts support this clonotype. The gene calls are TRBV5-1 and TRBJ2-5; 11 nucleotides align to TRBD1. The V gene end was trimmed by 2 bases and the J gene end by 4 bases; junction bases not matched to a gene: 10. The CDR3 loop spans 17 amino acids. The germline CDR1 and CDR2 sequences are SGHRS and YFSETQ. CDR3 coding DNA: TGCGCCAGCAGCTTTACCGGGACAGGGGGGGGTGGAGAGACCCAGTACTTC. It specifies CASSFTGTGGGGETQYF.

The gene calls are TRBV9 and TRBJ1-2; 7 nucleotides align to TRBD1. Trimming at V came to 0 bases and at J to 8 bases, leaving 4 bases not matched to a gene. The CDR3 is made up of 13 amino acids. Germline V gene sequence: CDR1 SGDLS, CDR2 YYNGEE. CDR3 sequence (DNA): TGTGCCAGCAGCGTAGACAGGGGAGGAGGCTACACCTTC. Translation gives CASSVDRGGGYTF. Together with reference TRBV9 and TRBJ1-2, the CDR3 gives the full variable domain: DSGVTQTPKHLITATGQRVTLRCSPRSGDLSVYWYQQSLDQGLQFLIQYYNGEERAKGNILERFSAQQFPDLHSELNLSSLELGDSALYFCASSVDRGGGYTFGSGTRLTVV.

In this sample, this clonotype turned up a few times. The chain is built from TRBV9 and TRBJ2-5; 9 bases line up with TRBD1. V lost 4 bases and J lost 5; bases outside the gene matches: 9. The CDR3 has 15 amino acids. CDR1 is SGDLS and CDR2 is YYNGEE in the germline V gene. The CDR3 reads CASSKPGQGYETQYF. The DNA for the CDR3 is TGTGCCAGCAGCAAACCGGGACAGGGATACGAGACCCAGTACTTC.

This clonotype was counted a few times. The chain couples TRBV4-2 to TRBJ1-1; the D is unclear. The CDR3 has 14 amino acids. Germline V gives CDR1 LGHNA, CDR2 YNFKEQ. The V end was cut by 3 bases, the J end by 5 bases, with 13 bases between. CDR3 DNA sequence: TGTGCCAGCAGCCACCCGGGGATCGCGACTGAAGCTTTCTTT. Its translation: CASSHPGIATEAFF.

This clonotype has ten or more counts. This chain uses TRBV20-1 with TRBJ2-3; TRBD1 matches at 8 bases. The CDR3 runs to 16 residues. From germline, CDR1 is DFQATT and CDR2 SNEGSKA (reference sequence). V gave up 4 bases and J gave up 1 base; unmatched junction bases: 10. The DNA for the CDR3 is TGCAGTGCTACCCAGGGGGCGAGCCGTCGCACAGATACGCAGTATTTT. It is translated as CSATQGASRRTDTQYF.

V usage is TRBV6-5 and J usage is TRBJ2-2, with D perhaps matching TRBD2 (5 bases). The CDR3 runs to 13 residues. Trimming took 7 bases from V and 4 from J, leaving 10 bases between them. The germline V gene encodes CDR1 MNHEY and CDR2 SVGAGI. CDR3 sequence (DNA): TGTGCCAGCACTTGGGAGTTCACCGGGGAGCTGTTTTTT. This translates into CASTWEFTGELFF.

This clonotype was picked up a small number of times. CDR3 nucleotides: TGTGCCATCAGTGAGGGGAAGTACCAAGAGACCCAGTACTTC. It encodes CAISEGKYQETQYF. The V call is TRBV10-3, the J call TRBJ2-5; D gene uncertain. This CDR3 contains 14 residues. Germline assignment: CDR1 ENHRY and CDR2 SYGVKD. The V and J ends lost 2 bases and 0 bases respectively, with 7 bases between them.

This chain uses TRBV7-2 with TRBJ2-5; 8 positions match TRBD2. J gave up 4 bases and V 1 base, and 8 bases lay outside the gene matches. Germline values: CDR1 SGHTA, CDR2 FQGNSA. The CDR3 extends over 16 amino acids. CDR3 DNA sequence: TGTGCCAGCAGCTTAGTTGGCGGGGGGCACGGAGAGACCCAGTACTTC. This codes for CASSLVGGGHGETQYF.

The V and J genes are TRBV24-1 and TRBJ2-5, with D unclear. V gave up 4 bases and J gave up 5 bases, with 16 bases separating them. CDR1 and CDR2 from the germline V gene are KGHDR and SFDVKD. The CDR3 totals 15 residues. The chain's CDR3 is CATSETKADQETQYF. CDR3 DNA: TGTGCCACCAGTGAAACCAAGGCCGATCAGGAGACCCAGTACTTC.

As concerns this clonotype: A read error may be the cause here, since a much bigger clone is one base away. This chain uses TRBV3-1 with TRBJ1-1; 8 bases line up with TRBD1. The germline V gene encodes CDR1 LGHDT and CDR2 YNNKEL (reference sequence). This CDR3 is built from 14 residues. CDR3 amino acids: CASSQAGQGAEALF. The CDR3 DNA follows: TGTGCCAGCAGCCAAGCCGGACAGGGCGCTGAAGCTCTCTTT.

This clonotype was seen more than once but under ten times. The CDR3 coding sequence is TGTGCCAGCAGCTCCCCAGGGACCCTCAACAATGAGCAGTTCTTC. It translates to CASSSPGTLNNEQFF. The chain recombines TRBV7-9 with TRBJ2-1; D might be TRBD1 or TRBD2, each matching 5 bases. The CDR3 has 15 amino acids. Deletions cut 4 bases from V and 5 bases from J, with 15 bases between. CDR1 is SEHNR, CDR2 FQNEAQ, per germline (reference sequence). The whole variable domain, remainder taken from reference TRBV7-9 and TRBJ2-1, is DTGVSQNPRHKITKRGQNVTFRCDPISEHNRLYWYRQTLGQGPEFLTYFQNEAQLEKSRLLSDRFSAERPKGSFSTLEIQRTEQGDSAMYLCASSSPGTLNNEQFFGPGTRLTVL.